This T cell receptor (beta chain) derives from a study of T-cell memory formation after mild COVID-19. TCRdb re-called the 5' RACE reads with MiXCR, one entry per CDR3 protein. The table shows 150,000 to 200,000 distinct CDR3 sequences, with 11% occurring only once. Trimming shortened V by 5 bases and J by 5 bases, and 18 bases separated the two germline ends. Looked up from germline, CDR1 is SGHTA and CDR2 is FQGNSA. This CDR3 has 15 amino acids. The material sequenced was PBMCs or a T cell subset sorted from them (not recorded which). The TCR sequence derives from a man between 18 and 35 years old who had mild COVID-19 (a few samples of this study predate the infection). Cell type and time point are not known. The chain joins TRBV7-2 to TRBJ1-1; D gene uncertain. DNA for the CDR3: TGTGCCAGCAGCGAAAGCGCGCATCTCCGTACTGAAGCTTTCTTT. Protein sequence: CASSESAHLRTEAFF. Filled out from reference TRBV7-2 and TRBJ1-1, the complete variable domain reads GAGVSQSPSNKVTEKGKDVELRCDPISGHTALYWYRQSLGQGLEFLIYFQGNSAPDKSGLPSDRFSAERTGGSVSTLTIQRTQQEDSAVYLCASSESAHLRTEAFFGQGTRLTVV.